The 25 T cell receptor beta chains listed next were all sequenced from one sample in a study of blood T cell repertoires in COVID-19. The data were produced by immunoSEQ multiplex PCR, yet TCRdb's version contains in-frame clones alone and is incomplete. The table records 100,000 to 150,000 clones, around 74% of them present only once. Sequencing used peripheral blood. The receptors derive from a man between 60 and 75 years old with acute or convalescent COVID-19.

V and J are TRBV2 and TRBJ2-5, with D tentatively TRBD1 (6 bases). Trimming took off 8 bases at V and 5 bases at J, with 12 bases between the two ends. CDR1 is SNHLY, CDR2 FYNNEI, per germline. This CDR3 region has 12 residues. CDR3 bases: TGTGCCAGCCACAGGGTTGAGGAGACCCAGTACTTC. It yields the protein CASHRVEETQYF.

The chain combines TRBV3-1 (or the pseudogene TRBV3-2) with TRBJ2-3; the match to TRBD2 covers 11 bases. The CDR3 extends over 18 amino acids. Germline CDR1 reads LGHDT; CDR2 reads YNNKEL (reference sequence). After removal of 3 bases from V and 1 base from J, the junction contained 9 bases not matched to a gene. The DNA of the CDR3 is TGTGCCAGCAGCCAGGAACTAGCGGGAGTGACGGGCACAGATACGCAGTATTTT. Its protein is CASSQELAGVTGTDTQYF.

The genes are TRBV12-3 or TRBV12-4 and TRBJ1-1; D may be TRBD1 (6 bases). Trimming left V 6 bases short and J 8 bases short, with 10 bases between. CDR3 length equals 11 residues. The CDR3 region has the DNA TGTGCCAGCAGCGTAAGGGGGGAAGCTTTCTTT. This gives the protein CASSVRGEAFF.

This clone appeared once. The J gene is TRBJ1-1, the V gene TRBV2; 7 bases map to TRBD1. The CDR3 is 16 amino acids. Losses at the gene ends were 4 bases for V and 2 bases for J; bases not matched to a gene: 10. Germline values: CDR1 SNHLY, CDR2 FYNNEI. CDR3 DNA sequence: TGTGCCAGCAGTGCAAGGGCAGGGGGTACAAACACTGAAGCTTTCTTT. Protein sequence: CASSARAGGTNTEAFF.

The chain combines TRBV6-1 with TRBJ1-1; a possible D gene is TRBD1 (5 bases). Germline V lookup: CDR1 MNHNS, CDR2 SASEGT. This CDR3 region has 16 residues. Trimming took 2 bases from V and 3 from J, leaving 16 bases between them. CDR3 DNA sequence: TGTGCCAGCAGTGAACATACAGGAGGGTTGGACACTGAAGCTTTCTTT. Amino acid sequence: CASSEHTGGLDTEAFF.

By sample share, this clone is medium-sized (0.01 to 0.1%). The chain carries TRBV3-1 (or the pseudogene TRBV3-2) and TRBJ2-3; 11 bases are shared with TRBD2. The CDR3 has 16 residues. Germline CDR1 and CDR2: LGHDT and YNNKEL (reference sequence). V was pared by 5 bases and J by 7 bases, with 11 bases of the junction left unmatched. CDR3 nucleotides: TGTGCCAGCAGCTTTTTGACTAGCGGGGACCCCCATACGCAGTATTTT. Amino acids: CASSFLTSGDPHTQYF.

This chain uses TRBV7-2 with TRBJ2-1; 11 bases agree with TRBD2. The CDR3 sequence is 17 residues long. The ends lost 2 bases at V and 7 bases at J; junction bases unmatched: 10. CDR1 and CDR2 from the germline V gene are SGHTA and FQGNSA. CDR3 in DNA: TGTGCCAGCAGCTTATGGACTAGCGGGTCCTCAGGGAATGAGCAGTTCTTC. Translation gives CASSLWTSGSSGNEQFF.

The V call is TRBV7-2, the J call TRBJ1-2, with D possibly TRBD1 on 5 matching bases. V lost 2 bases to trimming and J lost 5 bases, with 9 bases between them. Germline V CDR1 and CDR2: SGHTA, FQGNSA. CDR3 length: 13 amino acids. The CDR3 region is CASSLLQGYGYTF. Written as DNA, the CDR3 is TGTGCCAGCAGCTTACTTCAGGGATATGGCTACACCTTC.

V gene TRBV27 combines with J gene TRBJ2-3, with 13 bases that match TRBD2. J was trimmed by 6 bases and V by 4 bases; bases with no gene match: 13. The CDR3 loop spans 18 amino acids. Germline V lookup: CDR1 MNHEY, CDR2 SMNVEV (reference sequence). The CDR3, as DNA: TGTGCCAGCAGTTCACTAACCGGGACTAGCGGGATTGGGGATACGCAGTATTTT. Translating it yields CASSSLTGTSGIGDTQYF.

The rearrangement joins TRBV5-1 to TRBJ1-1; D is ambiguous. CDR3 length: 13 amino acids. Germline values: CDR1 SGHRS, CDR2 YFSETQ. With 0 bases removed from V and 5 bases from J, the gap between germline ends came to 8 bases. The CDR3 region has the DNA TGCGCCAGCAGCTTGGACGGAGGGACTGAAGCTTTCTTT. Protein sequence: CASSLDGGTEAFF.

The chain is built from TRBV9 and TRBJ1-1; 12 bases map to TRBD1. Germline CDR1 SGDLS, CDR2 YYNGEE. Trimming removed 0 bases from V and 11 bases from J; junction bases left unmatched: 11. The length of the CDR3 is 16 residues. The CDR3 protein is CASSVGVSGTGGDAFF. As DNA, the CDR3 is TGTGCCAGCAGCGTAGGTGTATCGGGGACAGGGGGCGACGCTTTCTTT.

The CDR3 DNA sequence: TGTGCCTCCCCGCGGGAGGGCTCCTACAATGAGCAGTTCTTC. Amino acids: CASPREGSYNEQFF. The genes are TRBV30 and TRBJ2-1; 9 bases line up with TRBD2. The CDR3 has 14 amino acids. Germline lookup yields CDR1 GTSNPN and CDR2 SVGIG (reference sequence). The junction had 4 bases not matched to a gene; V was cut back by 7 bases and J by 0 bases. The variable domain in full, completed from reference TRBV30 and TRBJ2-1, reads SQTIHQWPATLVQPVGSPLSLECTVEGTSNPNLYWYRQAAGRGLQLLFYSVGIGQISSEVPQNLSASRPQDRQFILSSKKLLLSDSGFYLCASPREGSYNEQFFGPGTRLTVL.

The CDR3: CASSSQRGGGETQYF. The CDR3 DNA is TGTGCCAGCAGCAGCCAGCGGGGGGGAGGTGAGACCCAGTACTTC. The rearrangement joins TRBV27 to TRBJ2-5, with TRBD2 matching 10 bases. Germline lookup yields CDR1 MNHEY and CDR2 SMNVEV (reference sequence). The V and J ends lost 6 bases and 5 bases, in that order; junction bases with no gene match: 9. The CDR3 extends over 15 amino acids.

The chain uses TRBV30 and TRBJ2-7, with 8 bases matching TRBD1. The V gene's germline CDR1 is GTSNPN and CDR2 SVGIG (reference sequence). J was trimmed by 4 bases and V by 0 bases; bases with no gene match: 5. The CDR3 covers 14 residues. This CDR3 is CAWSVAGGFYEQYF. The CDR3 region has the DNA TGTGCCTGGAGTGTCGCAGGGGGCTTTTACGAGCAGTACTTC.

This chain connects TRBV7-9 to TRBJ1-5, with D tentatively TRBD1 (5 bases). The germline gives CDR1 SEHNR, CDR2 FQNEAQ (reference sequence). V lost 2 bases to trimming and J lost 5 bases, with 10 bases between them. The CDR3 is 14 residues long. The CDR3 DNA follows: TGTGCCAGCAGCTTATCAGGGCTTGATCAGCCCCAGCATTTT. It yields the protein CASSLSGLDQPQHF.

The chain recombines TRBV6-1 with TRBJ1-6; 8 bases fit TRBD1. Germline CDR1 and CDR2: MNHNS and SASEGT. J lost 1 base, V lost 0 bases, and 8 bases had no gene match. The CDR3 runs to 19 residues. The CDR3 region is CASSEARQGRESYNSPLHF. CDR3 sequence (DNA): TGTGCCAGCAGTGAAGCACGACAGGGGAGGGAATCCTATAATTCACCCCTCCACTTT.

The V call is TRBV27, the J call TRBJ1-2; TRBD1 aligns across 8 bases. The CDR3 runs to 15 residues. V trimming: 5 bases; J trimming: 1 base; junction bases outside the gene matches: 6. Germline lookup yields CDR1 MNHEY and CDR2 SMNVEV (reference sequence). The CDR3 nucleotides are TGTGCCAGCAGTCAACGACAGGGGCTTAACTATGGCTACACCTTC. As protein: CASSQRQGLNYGYTF.

The CDR3 here is CASSIKQGAGNEKLFF. In DNA, the CDR3 is TGTGCCAGTAGTATCAAACAGGGGGCGGGTAATGAAAAACTGTTTTTT. The rearrangement joins TRBV19 to TRBJ1-4, with 9 bases lining up with TRBD1. J gave up 4 bases and V 3 bases, and 6 bases lay outside the gene matches. The germline gives CDR1 LNHDA, CDR2 SQIVND (reference sequence). This CDR3 has 16 amino acids.

The chain has TRBV4-1 and TRBJ2-7, with D perhaps TRBD1 (5 bases). V dropped 1 base and J dropped 3 bases, with 10 bases sitting between them. This CDR3 comprises 14 residues. The V gene's germline CDR1 is MGHRA and CDR2 YSYEKL. CDR3 in DNA: TGCGCCAGCAGCCAAGGTGACAGCCGCTACGAGCAGTACTTC. Its protein is CASSQGDSRYEQYF.

CDR3 nucleotides: TGTGCCAGCAGTTTACAGCCTAGCAATCAGCCCCAGCATTTT. Translation: CASSLQPSNQPQHF. This chain joins TRBV6-5 and TRBJ1-5; D is unresolved. CDR1 and CDR2 from the germline V gene are MNHEY and SVGAGI. This CDR3 is built from 14 residues. V lost 4 bases and J 0 bases, leaving 7 bases between the germline ends.

J is TRBJ1-2 and V is TRBV6-2 or TRBV6-3, with 7 positions matching TRBD1. Germline CDR1 reads MNHEY; CDR2 reads SVGEGT. The CDR3 runs to 14 residues. V lost 5 bases, J lost 2 bases, and 5 bases stayed unmatched. CDR3 amino acids: CASSKTGQNYGYTF. CDR3 bases: TGTGCCAGCAGTAAGACGGGACAGAACTATGGCTACACCTTC.

V gene TRBV29-1 combines with J gene TRBJ2-1; 11 bases map to TRBD2. This CDR3 comprises 16 residues. The germline CDR1 and CDR2 sequences are SQVTM and ANQGSEA. V shed 4 bases and J 0 bases; nucleotides not matched to a gene: 5. The CDR3 DNA follows: TGCAGCGTTGGCAGACTAGCGGGGAGCTCCTACAATGAGCAGTTCTTC. As protein: CSVGRLAGSSYNEQFF.

The CDR3 region is CASSPEGTLQGFEQFF. The CDR3 nucleotides are TGCGCCAGCAGCCCGGAAGGAACCCTACAGGGTTTTGAGCAGTTCTTC. The chain combines TRBV5-1 with TRBJ2-1; the D gene is possibly TRBD1 (6 bases). CDR3 length: 16 amino acids. Trimming removed 4 bases at V and 9 bases at J, with 23 bases between. Germline CDR1 reads SGHRS; CDR2 reads YFSETQ.

This chain joins TRBV9 and TRBJ2-3; D gene uncertain. From germline, CDR1 is SGDLS and CDR2 YYNGEE. The CDR3 extends over 13 amino acids. Trimming took 0 bases from V and 6 from J, leaving 8 bases between them. This chain's CDR3 is CASSVDGWDTQYF. CDR3 coding DNA: TGTGCCAGCAGCGTAGACGGGTGGGATACGCAGTATTTT.

This clone was picked up one time. This sequence joins TRBV6-6 and TRBJ1-2; 11 bases are shared with TRBD1. After removal of 8 bases from V and 2 bases from J, the junction contained 10 bases not matched to a gene. Germline CDR1 is MNHNY and CDR2 is SVGAGI (reference sequence). CDR3 length equals 16 residues. This CDR3 reads CASGDRGGILNYGYTF. DNA of the CDR3: TGTGCCAGCGGGGACAGGGGGGGGATATTAAACTATGGCTACACCTTC.